Reported below is one T cell receptor beta chain. The source of the sample is a study of blood T cell repertoires in COVID-19. Overall study context: The study drew acute and convalescent COVID-19 samples from the United States, Italy and Spain. Sources were T cells, B-cell-depleted T cells, or PBMCs; the material itself was cDNA or gDNA.

In the original workflow: Scientists estimated how many nucleated cells there were by amplifying reference gene primers. Sequenced by immunoSEQ multiplex PCR; TCRdb stores in-frame clones only, minus some. The DNA gave D and trimming, while V, J and clone size come from that table. The sample has some 250,000 clones, about 73% seen once. The junction had 3 bases not matched to a gene; V was cut back by 3 bases and J by 6 bases. The CDR3 loop spans 13 amino acids. The chain combines TRBV12-3 or TRBV12-4 with TRBJ1-1; 8 bases are shared with TRBD1. Input material: peripheral blood. This clonotype originated in a woman older than 75 with acute or convalescent COVID-19. The CDR3 DNA sequence: TGTGCCAGCAGTTTCAGGGGGCGACCTGAAGCTTTCTTT. Translated, it gives CASSFRGRPEAFF.